The 27 T cell receptor beta chains presented below share a single source sample, sequenced in a study of circulating and synovial CD4+ cells in juvenile arthritis. The data were produced by immunoSEQ multiplex PCR, yet TCRdb's version contains in-frame clones alone and is incomplete. This sample carries about 32,000 clones, 93% of them seen once, and the ten largest clones take approximately 2.9%. Sequenced: CD4+ T cells from blood. The receptor set was obtained from a human donor with juvenile idiopathic arthritis.

The chain employs TRBV9 and TRBJ1-1, with 8 bases aligning to TRBD1. V trimming: 3 bases; J trimming: 4 bases; junction bases outside the gene matches: 5. There are 14 residues in the CDR3. The germline V gene has CDR1 SGDLS and CDR2 YYNGEE. This CDR3 reads CASSGTGGSTEAFF. CDR3 in DNA: TGTGCCAGCAGCGGTACAGGGGGTTCCACTGAAGCTTTCTTT.

The CDR3 DNA reads as TGTGCCAGCTCTTCCCAGATGGGCCAGGGGGCCTCTGGGGCCAACGTCCTGACTTTC. Residues: CASSSQMGQGASGANVLTF. V is TRBV18 and J is TRBJ2-6, with 8 bases that match TRBD1. CDR3 length: 19 amino acids. Trimming took 6 bases from V and 0 from J; bases not matched to a gene: 13. The germline V gene encodes CDR1 KGHSH and CDR2 LQKENI.

This clone was counted only a few times. This rearrangement joins TRBV5-1 to TRBJ1-2; 9 bases are shared with TRBD1. This CDR3 comprises 15 residues. With V trimmed by 3 bases and J by 2 bases, 5 bases remained unmatched. Per the germline V gene, CDR1 is SGHRS and CDR2 is YFSETQ. For the CDR3, the DNA is TGCGCCAGCAGCTCACAGGGGGCGCGCAACTATGGCTACACCTTC. This sequence encodes CASSSQGARNYGYTF.

J is TRBJ2-3 and V is TRBV7-2; TRBD2 matches at 10 bases. Trimming took 5 bases from V and 4 from J; bases not matched to a gene: 3. Germline assignment: CDR1 SGHTA and CDR2 FQGNSA. This CDR3 comprises 14 residues. CDR3 DNA sequence: TGTGCCAGCAGCGCCGGACTAGCGGCAGATACGCAGTATTTT. It translates to CASSAGLAADTQYF.

The chain couples TRBV7-2 to TRBJ1-2; D remains unclear. The germline gives CDR1 SGHTA, CDR2 FQGNSA. This CDR3 has 13 amino acids. Trimming cost V 2 bases and J 3 bases, with 7 bases left between them. The CDR3 region has the DNA TGTGCCAGCAGCTTACAGGATCACTATGGCTACACCTTC. This codes for CASSLQDHYGYTF.

The rearrangement joins TRBV11-2 to TRBJ2-7; TRBD2 aligns across 8 bases. Unmatched junction bases numbered 6, after V lost 4 bases and J lost 4 bases. The CDR3 extends over 14 amino acids. Germline V gives CDR1 SGHAT, CDR2 FQNNGV. CDR3: CASSYREGRYEQYF. CDR3 bases: TGTGCCAGCAGCTACCGGGAGGGCCGGTACGAGCAGTACTTC. The full variable domain, rest sourced from reference TRBV11-2 and TRBJ2-7, is EAGVAQSPRYKIIEKRQSVAFWCNPISGHATLYWYQQILGQGPKLLIQFQNNGVVDDSQLPKDRFSAERLKGVDSTLKIQPAKLEDSAVYLCASSYREGRYEQYFGPGTRLTVT.

The chain carries TRBV27 and TRBJ1-2; a weak D match, TRBD1 (6 bases). Per the germline V gene, CDR1 is MNHEY and CDR2 is SMNVEV (reference sequence). The CDR3 contains 13 residues. Trimming stripped 6 bases from V and 4 bases from J, with 12 bases between. CDR3 amino acids: CASRYRVGYGYTF. The CDR3 DNA reads TGTGCCAGCAGATACAGGGTAGGCTATGGCTACACCTTC.

The CDR3 nucleotides read TGTGCCAGCAGTTACGGGACAGGGGGCGGTGGCTACACCTTC. Its protein is CASSYGTGGGGYTF. V is TRBV6-6 and J is TRBJ1-2; 12 bases match TRBD1. Germline V gene sequence: CDR1 MNHNY, CDR2 SVGAGI (reference sequence). This CDR3 region has 14 residues. V was clipped by 2 bases and J by 7 bases; unmatched bases: 2.

In this sample, this clone turned up a few times. The chain is built from TRBV30 and TRBJ2-5; TRBD2 agrees at 7 bases. This CDR3 contains 14 residues. The V and J ends lost 5 bases and 3 bases, in that order; junction bases with no gene match: 9. The germline V gene has CDR1 GTSNPN and CDR2 SVGIG (reference sequence). The CDR3 spells CAWGLGTTKETQYF. The CDR3 nucleotides are TGTGCCTGGGGTCTAGGGACTACTAAAGAGACCCAGTACTTC. Full variable domain (missing parts from reference TRBV30 and TRBJ2-5): SQTIHQWPATLVQPVGSPLSLECTVEGTSNPNLYWYRQAAGRGLQLLFYSVGIGQISSEVPQNLSASRPQDRQFILSSKKLLLSDSGFYLCAWGLGTTKETQYFGPGTRLLVL.

The chain has TRBV27 and TRBJ1-6; tentatively, D is TRBD1 (6 bases). This CDR3 region has 16 residues. Germline CDR1 MNHEY, CDR2 SMNVEV (reference sequence). V was clipped by 6 bases and J by 2 bases, with 14 bases between them. The CDR3 here is CASSYRGGPYNSPLHF. CDR3 coding DNA: TGTGCCAGCAGCTATAGGGGGGGCCCCTATAATTCACCCCTCCACTTT.

V gene TRBV7-3 combines with J gene TRBJ2-1, with no clear D. The CDR3 runs to 12 residues. Germline V gene lookup returns CDR1 SGHTA and CDR2 FQGTGA. Trimming cost V 8 bases and J 7 bases, with 12 bases left between them. This chain's CDR3 is CASVNGRNEQFF. The CDR3 region has the DNA TGTGCCAGCGTTAACGGTAGAAATGAGCAGTTCTTC.

The V call is TRBV10-3, the J call TRBJ2-3; 8 bases align to TRBD2. The CDR3 length is 15 residues. Germline assignment: CDR1 ENHRY and CDR2 SYGVKD. The junction had 8 bases not matched to a gene; V was cut back by 7 bases and J by 2 bases. This CDR3 is CAITSSTSDTDTQYF. The DNA for the CDR3 is TGTGCCATCACCTCTTCGACTAGCGACACAGATACGCAGTATTTT.

The chain uses TRBV5-6 and TRBJ2-3; D remains ambiguous. Germline V gene sequence: CDR1 SGHDT, CDR2 YYEEEE. The CDR3 has 15 amino acids. V lost 1 base, J lost 4 bases, and 13 bases lay in between. The CDR3: CASSLSSGKADTQYF. CDR3 nucleotide sequence: TGTGCCAGCAGCTTGTCGTCGGGTAAGGCAGATACGCAGTATTTT.

This chain links TRBV15 with TRBJ2-7; 7 bases align to TRBD1. Germline values: CDR1 LNHNV, CDR2 YYDKDF (reference sequence). The CDR3 covers 15 residues. Unmatched junction bases numbered 9, after V lost 4 bases and J lost 3 bases. The CDR3: CATSKGQAGNYEQYF. CDR3 bases: TGTGCCACCAGCAAAGGACAGGCGGGTAACTACGAGCAGTACTTC.

The chain uses TRBV13 and TRBJ1-5; no clear D. The ends were cut back, 5 bases at V and 5 bases at J, with 16 bases in the middle. The CDR3 has 15 residues. Germline values: CDR1 PRHDT, CDR2 FYEKMQ (reference sequence). For the CDR3, the DNA is TGTGCCAGCAGCCGGCGGGGAGGCCTAGATCAGCCCCAGCATTTT. It specifies CASSRRGGLDQPQHF.

The V and J genes are TRBV27 and TRBJ2-7, with D tentatively TRBD1 (6 bases). The CDR3 has 14 residues. V lost 4 bases and J 3 bases, leaving 13 bases between the germline ends. CDR1 is MNHEY, CDR2 SMNVEV, per germline (reference sequence). DNA of the CDR3: TGTGCCAGCAGTTATAGACAGGTTTTCTACGAGCAGTACTTC. Encoded protein: CASSYRQVFYEQYF.

This chain uses TRBV9 with TRBJ1-5; 7 bases fit TRBD1. J gave up 2 bases and V 3 bases, and 5 bases lay outside the gene matches. CDR3 length: 15 amino acids. CDR1 is SGDLS and CDR2 is YYNGEE in the germline V gene. The DNA for the CDR3 is TGTGCCAGCAGCGCAGGGACAGCGCGCAATCAGCCCCAGCATTTT. Protein sequence: CASSAGTARNQPQHF.

The chain recombines TRBV28 with TRBJ2-1, with TRBD2 matching over 9 bases. The V gene end was trimmed by 4 bases and the J gene end by 4 bases; junction bases not matched to a gene: 5. CDR1 and CDR2 (germline): MDHEN, SYDVKM. The CDR3 consists of 15 residues. The CDR3 DNA sequence: TGTGCCAGCAGTTCCGCGGGAGGGTGGTACAATGAGCAGTTCTTC. It translates to CASSSAGGWYNEQFF.

The V gene is TRBV2, the J gene TRBJ2-5; D is perhaps TRBD1 (6 bases). The germline V gene encodes CDR1 SNHLY and CDR2 FYNNEI. V lost 6 bases and J 2 bases, leaving 19 bases between the germline ends. CDR3 size: 16 residues. The CDR3 sequence: CASRPPPGQSQETQYF. Here the CDR3 DNA reads TGTGCCAGCAGGCCACCCCCGGGACAATCACAAGAGACCCAGTACTTC.

The rearrangement links TRBV30 to TRBJ1-1; TRBD1 is a possible D gene (5 bases). V lost 4 bases, J lost 4 bases, and 13 bases lay in between. CDR3 length: 13 residues. Germline lookup yields CDR1 GTSNPN and CDR2 SVGIG (reference sequence). The CDR3 DNA sequence: TGTGCCTGGATGGGAGGGGTTGGCACTGAAGCTTTCTTT. Its protein is CAWMGGVGTEAFF.

The CDR3 here is CASTSRSFYEQYF. CDR3 DNA: TGTGCCAGCACCTCACGGTCGTTCTACGAGCAGTACTTC. This sequence joins TRBV6-6 and TRBJ2-7; D gene unclear. The CDR3 sequence is 13 residues long. V lost 7 bases and J lost 3, with 13 bases in between. Germline V gene lookup returns CDR1 MNHNY and CDR2 SVGAGI (reference sequence).

The chain recombines TRBV28 with TRBJ1-4; TRBD1 matches 7 bases. V lost 6 bases and J lost 4; bases outside the gene matches: 5. CDR3 length: 14 residues. CDR1 and CDR2 from the germline V gene are MDHEN and SYDVKM. The CDR3 loop is CASSSGGLNEKLFF. CDR3 coding DNA: TGTGCCAGCAGCTCAGGGGGACTTAATGAAAAACTGTTTTTT.

Notes on this clone: Its ends do not fully match the called genes, so a read error is possible. This chain uses TRBV7-3 with TRBJ2-6; 9 nucleotides align to TRBD2. The CDR3 has 16 amino acids. Germline V gene lookup returns CDR1 SGHTA and CDR2 FQGTGA. CDR3: CATSGGRAVGANVLTF. CDR3 sequence (DNA): TGTGCCACCAGCGGCGGGAGGGCGGTCGGGGCCAACGTCCTGACTTTC.

This rearrangement joins TRBV4-1 to TRBJ2-3; 9 bases are a match to TRBD2. CDR3 size: 16 residues. Germline V gene sequence: CDR1 MGHRA, CDR2 YSYEKL. Trimming removed 3 bases from V and 4 bases from J; junction bases left unmatched: 8. The chain's CDR3 is CASSHNSGRFSDTQYF. CDR3 bases: TGCGCCAGCAGCCACAATAGCGGGAGATTTTCAGATACGCAGTATTTT.

The chain employs TRBV19 and TRBJ1-5; 7 nucleotides align to TRBD1. After removal of 6 bases from V and 5 bases from J, the junction contained 7 bases not matched to a gene. The CDR3 has 14 amino acids. Germline V gene sequence: CDR1 LNHDA, CDR2 SQIVND (reference sequence). CDR3 bases: TGTGCCAGTAGCAACGACAGGGTTGATCAGCCCCAGCATTTT. Translation: CASSNDRVDQPQHF.

This sequence joins TRBV5-1 and TRBJ1-4, with D perhaps matching TRBD1 (5 bases). V gave up 5 bases and J gave up 4 bases, with 6 bases separating them. The CDR3 contains 12 residues. The germline V gene has CDR1 SGHRS and CDR2 YFSETQ. The CDR3 DNA reads TGCGCCAGCAGGCAGGGTAATGAAAAACTGTTTTTT. The encoded protein is CASRQGNEKLFF.

The V call is TRBV6-4, the J call TRBJ2-3; no reliable D call. CDR1 and CDR2 from the germline V gene are MRHNA and SNTAGT. V dropped 1 base and J dropped 3 bases, with 8 bases sitting between them. This CDR3 is built from 14 residues. The chain's CDR3 is CASSDLAGTDTQYF. The CDR3 nucleotides read TGTGCCAGCAGTGACTTAGCCGGGACAGATACGCAGTATTTT.